The 30 T cell receptor beta chains given below trace back to one sample, sequenced in a study of identical twins. TCRdb reprocessed the 5' RACE reads via MiXCR and lists one record per CDR3 protein. Of 1.5 million to 2 million distinct CDR3 sequences in the sample, around a third are singletons; the top ten hold more than 0.25%. Specimen: cord blood. These TCRs come from a newborn girl in good health.

The gene calls are TRBV7-8 and TRBJ1-3; unclear D gene. Trimming left V 5 bases short and J 2 bases short, with 7 bases between. This CDR3 comprises 13 residues. Germline CDR1 and CDR2: SGHVS and FQNEAQ. The DNA of the CDR3 is TGTGCCAGCAGCCCCCGCACTGGAAACACCATATATTTT. Protein: CASSPRTGNTIYF.

There are many counts of this clonotype. J is TRBJ2-7 and V is TRBV29-1; D is unclear. The CDR3 consists of 12 residues. Trimming left V 1 base short and J 3 bases short, with 7 bases between. Germline values: CDR1 SQVTM, CDR2 ANQGSEA. The CDR3 coding sequence is TGCAGCGTTGAAGGGGAAGACTACGAGCAGTACTTC. Translating gives CSVEGEDYEQYF.

V is TRBV4-2 and J is TRBJ2-1; 13 positions agree with TRBD2. The CDR3 has 17 residues. Germline values: CDR1 LGHNA, CDR2 YNFKEQ. The J segment lost 8 bases and the V segment lost 0 bases, leaving 7 bases of the junction unmatched. CDR3 sequence (DNA): TGTGCCAGCAGCCAAGAAAGGGGGACTAGCGGGGCATATGAGCAGTTCTTC. As protein: CASSQERGTSGAYEQFF.

The DNA of the CDR3 is TGCAGTGCTAGAAGTGGAATAGCGGGAAACAATGAGCAGTACTTC. Protein product: CSARSGIAGNNEQYF. J is TRBJ2-5 and V is TRBV20-1; 8 bases line up with TRBD2. Per germline, CDR1 DFQATT and CDR2 SNEGSKA (reference sequence). V dropped 2 bases and J dropped 11; count of bases not matched to a gene: 16. This CDR3 contains 15 residues.

The chain links TRBV7-9 to TRBJ1-6; no clear D gene. The CDR3 spans 19 residues. Germline lookup yields CDR1 SEHNR and CDR2 FQNEAQ (reference sequence). V lost 3 bases and J lost 0, with 18 bases in between. CDR3 protein: CASSFEGGQASSYNSPLHF. CDR3 nucleotide sequence: TGTGCCAGCAGCTTTGAAGGAGGGCAGGCGAGCTCCTATAATTCACCCCTCCACTTT.

This clonotype was observed a handful of times. The chain has TRBV4-1 and TRBJ1-2, with 9 bases that match TRBD1. Germline lookup yields CDR1 MGHRA and CDR2 YSYEKL. The V gene end was trimmed by 2 bases and the J gene end by 4 bases; junction bases not matched to a gene: 5. The CDR3 covers 15 residues. CDR3 loop: CASSQPTDRGYGYTF. CDR3 nucleotide sequence: TGCGCCAGCAGCCAACCGACGGACAGGGGCTATGGCTACACCTTC.

This clonotype was seen a few times. The junction and the germline gene differ at one end; a read error may be behind it. V gene TRBV10-3 combines with J gene TRBJ1-5; TRBD1 is a possible D gene (6 bases). CDR1 and CDR2 (germline): ENHRY, SYGVKD. The CDR3 spans 15 residues. CDR3 nucleotide sequence: TGTGCCATCAGTGAGTCGGGGGGGCGCAACCAGCCCCAGCATTTT. This translates into CAISESGGRNQPQHF.

This clonotype was observed a handful of times. The chain recombines TRBV9 with TRBJ1-2, with unresolved D. CDR3 length: 15 residues. Trimming left V 3 bases short and J 4 bases short, with 16 bases between. Germline CDR1 SGDLS, CDR2 YYNGEE. The CDR3 region is CASSAETISLYGYTF. DNA for the CDR3: TGTGCCAGCAGCGCCGAGACAATTTCCCTCTATGGCTACACCTTC.

The V and J genes are TRBV20-1 and TRBJ2-3, with 9 positions matching TRBD2. Germline V gene sequence: CDR1 DFQATT, CDR2 SNEGSKA (reference sequence). Losses at the gene ends were 0 bases for V and 0 bases for J; bases not matched to a gene: 7. The CDR3 is 17 amino acids. The CDR3, as DNA: TGCAGTGCTAGAGATGATATAGCGGGAGCTAGCACAGATACGCAGTATTTT. It translates to CSARDDIAGASTDTQYF.

The CDR3 loop is CASSVASGGYLTDTQYF. CDR3 nucleotides: TGTGCCAGCAGCGTAGCTAGCGGGGGTTACCTCACAGATACGCAGTATTTT. This rearrangement joins TRBV9 to TRBJ2-3; 10 bases are shared with TRBD2. CDR1 SGDLS and CDR2 YYNGEE come from the germline V gene. J was trimmed by 2 bases and V by 0 bases; bases with no gene match: 6. This CDR3 has 17 amino acids.

This chain joins TRBV2 and TRBJ1-5, with 8 bases lining up with TRBD1. The CDR3 contains 15 residues. Germline V CDR1 and CDR2: SNHLY, FYNNEI. The J segment lost 5 bases and the V segment lost 3 bases, leaving 6 bases of the junction unmatched. DNA for the CDR3: TGTGCCAGCAGTGACGAGCAGGGGGCCTATCAGCCCCAGCATTTT. It is translated as CASSDEQGAYQPQHF.

This sequence joins TRBV5-1 and TRBJ2-1, with D possibly TRBD2 on 5 matching bases. Per germline, CDR1 SGHRS and CDR2 YFSETQ. CDR3 length: 15 amino acids. V gave up 0 bases and J gave up 5 bases, with 12 bases separating them. The CDR3 DNA follows: TGCGCCAGCAGCTTGGAGGTTAGCGAGGACAATGAGCAGTTCTTC. This codes for CASSLEVSEDNEQFF.

The chain recombines TRBV6-2 or TRBV6-3 with TRBJ2-7; D is undetermined. The CDR3 sequence is 12 residues long. Germline CDR1 MNHEY, CDR2 SVGEGT. The ends were cut back, 8 bases at V and 1 base at J, with 9 bases in the middle. CDR3 region: CASGLTSYEQYF. In DNA form, the CDR3 reads TGTGCCAGCGGCTTGACATCCTACGAGCAGTACTTC.

The chain combines TRBV3-1 with TRBJ2-4; 10 bases line up with TRBD2. In germline, CDR1 is LGHDT, CDR2 YNNKEL (reference sequence). V was pared by 3 bases and J by 0 bases, with 5 bases of the junction left unmatched. CDR3 size: 17 residues. Written as DNA, the CDR3 is TGTGCCAGCAGCCACCGGACTAGCGGTCTAGCCAAAAACATTCAGTACTTC. The encoded protein is CASSHRTSGLAKNIQYF.

This sequence joins TRBV7-2 and TRBJ2-1; possible D gene TRBD1, 5 bases. Germline-derived CDR1 and CDR2 are SGHTA and FQGNSA. The CDR3 has 15 amino acids. V lost 1 base, J lost 0 bases, and 7 bases lay in between. CDR3 sequence reads: CASSLDRPSYNEQFF. The CDR3 DNA sequence: TGTGCCAGCAGCTTAGACAGGCCCTCCTACAATGAGCAGTTCTTC.

There are many counts of this clonotype. The CDR3 spells CASSLDRTGNYGYTF. The CDR3 DNA is TGTGCCAGCAGCTTAGACCGGACAGGGAACTATGGCTACACCTTC. V and J are TRBV11-2 and TRBJ1-2; 8 nucleotides line up with TRBD1. CDR1 is SGHAT, CDR2 FQNNGV, per germline. V lost 0 bases and J lost 2; bases outside the gene matches: 2. This CDR3 region has 15 residues.

V is TRBV5-6 and J is TRBJ1-1; possible D gene TRBD1, 5 bases. Trimming shortened V by 0 bases and J by 3 bases, and 9 bases separated the two germline ends. This CDR3 contains 14 residues. CDR1 is SGHDT and CDR2 is YYEEEE in the germline V gene. The CDR3, as DNA: TGTGCCAGCAGCTTGGATGTGGGGGACACTGAAGCTTTCTTT. Translated, it gives CASSLDVGDTEAFF.

The rearrangement joins TRBV7-9 to TRBJ2-1; TRBD2 aligns across 7 bases. Germline CDR1 SEHNR, CDR2 FQNEAQ (reference sequence). The CDR3 has 17 residues. V shed 6 bases, J shed 0 bases, and the junction held 11 bases outside the gene matches. This chain's CDR3 is CASRSRTSLSSYNEQFF. CDR3 in DNA: TGTGCCAGCAGGTCGAGGACTAGTCTCAGCTCCTACAATGAGCAGTTCTTC.

This chain links TRBV28 with TRBJ2-7; D is unclear. In germline, CDR1 is MDHEN, CDR2 SYDVKM. The V end lost 2 bases, the J end lost 3 bases, and 20 bases lay between the germline ends. This CDR3 region has 17 residues. This CDR3 is CASSLGSRAYKGYEQYF. The DNA of the CDR3 is TGTGCCAGCAGTTTAGGCTCAAGGGCGTACAAGGGCTACGAGCAGTACTTC.

This clonotype came up a few times. The rearrangement uses TRBV9 and TRBJ1-4; D not certain. Germline-derived CDR1 and CDR2 are SGDLS and YYNGEE. The CDR3 is made up of 13 amino acids. Trimming took 0 bases from V and 6 from J, leaving 6 bases between them. CDR3 DNA: TGTGCCAGCAGCGTAGGTCCTGATGAAAAACTGTTTTTT. Protein sequence: CASSVGPDEKLFF.

This chain links TRBV3-1 with TRBJ2-3; D is unresolved. Germline loops: CDR1 LGHDT, CDR2 YNNKEL (reference sequence). V dropped 3 bases and J dropped 1 base, with 17 bases sitting between them. The CDR3 length is 17 residues. CDR3 sequence (DNA): TGTGCCAGCAGCCATGAGTCGTACGGATTTCGCACAGATACGCAGTATTTT. Protein: CASSHESYGFRTDTQYF.

This clonotype was seen only a few times. V gene TRBV4-2 combines with J gene TRBJ2-3; 11 bases fit TRBD2. V shed 0 bases, J shed 2 bases, and the junction held 7 bases outside the gene matches. The CDR3 contains 18 residues. The V gene's germline CDR1 is LGHNA and CDR2 YNFKEQ. The CDR3 is CASSQDPLAGGYTDTQYF. CDR3 coding DNA: TGTGCCAGCAGCCAAGACCCCCTAGCGGGGGGATACACAGATACGCAGTATTTT.

This chain connects TRBV20-1 to TRBJ2-3; possibly TRBD2 for D (6 bases). The CDR3 extends over 12 amino acids. V lost 5 bases to trimming and J lost 2 bases, with 8 bases between them. Germline CDR1 reads DFQATT; CDR2 reads SNEGSKA (reference sequence). The DNA of the CDR3 is TGCAGTGCTCCGGACTACACAGATACGCAGTATTTT. Its protein product is CSAPDYTDTQYF.

Of note for this clonotype: A far larger clone is one nucleotide away, so this likely arose from a read error. The chain recombines TRBV12-3 or TRBV12-4 with TRBJ2-7; a possible D gene is TRBD1 (6 bases). The CDR3 has 12 residues. DNA for the CDR3: TGTGCCAGCAGGACAGGCTCCTACGAGCGGTACTTC. Encoded protein: CASRTGSYERYF.

This clonotype was picked up many times. The J gene is TRBJ2-1, the V gene TRBV7-2, with 11 positions matching TRBD2. The J segment lost 5 bases and the V segment lost 3 bases, leaving 3 bases of the junction unmatched. Per germline, CDR1 SGHTA and CDR2 FQGNSA. This CDR3 is 15 amino acids long. The CDR3 region has the DNA TGTGCCAGCAGCTTCACTAGCGGGGGAAACAATGAGCAGTTCTTC. Its protein product is CASSFTSGGNNEQFF.

The chain is built from TRBV28 and TRBJ2-1, with D hard to call. V lost 2 bases, J lost 3 bases, and 11 bases lay in between. Germline loops: CDR1 MDHEN, CDR2 SYDVKM. This CDR3 is 15 amino acids long. The CDR3 nucleotides read TGTGCCAGCAGTTTAACTCCCGACCTCTACAATGAGCAGTTCTTC. It encodes CASSLTPDLYNEQFF. Filled out from reference TRBV28 and TRBJ2-1, the complete variable domain reads DVKVTQSSRYLVKRTGEKVFLECVQDMDHENMFWYRQDPGLGLRLIYFSYDVKMKEKGDIPEGYSVSREKKERFSLILESASTNQTSMYLCASSLTPDLYNEQFFGPGTRLTVL.

Only a few counts were recorded for this clonotype. The chain recombines TRBV20-1 with TRBJ1-5; 12 bases map to TRBD1. CDR1 and CDR2 from the germline V gene are DFQATT and SNEGSKA (reference sequence). The junction had 4 bases not matched to a gene; V was cut back by 1 base and J by 0 bases. CDR3 size: 17 residues. CDR3 residues: CSARGDRGLDSNQPQHF. The CDR3 bases are TGCAGTGCTAGAGGGGACAGGGGGCTAGATAGCAATCAGCCCCAGCATTTT.

CDR3 region: CASRVTDSYEQYF. The CDR3, as DNA: TGCGCCAGCAGAGTGACGGATTCCTACGAGCAGTACTTC. The chain uses TRBV5-1 and TRBJ2-7; the D is unclear. V gave up 5 bases and J gave up 1 base, with 10 bases separating them. CDR3 length equals 13 residues. CDR1 SGHRS and CDR2 YFSETQ come from the germline V gene.

This chain joins TRBV4-2 and TRBJ2-6; D gene ambiguous. This CDR3 comprises 18 residues. Trimming took 0 bases from V and 0 from J, leaving 12 bases between them. Per the germline V gene, CDR1 is LGHNA and CDR2 is YNFKEQ. As DNA, the CDR3 is TGTGCCAGCAGCCAAGATCTTCTGGGAAGCTCTGGGGCCAACGTCCTGACTTTC. Translation: CASSQDLLGSSGANVLTF.

The chain employs TRBV4-1 and TRBJ1-2, with TRBD1 identical over 7 bases. CDR3 length equals 15 residues. Germline trimming cut 5 bases from V and 1 base from J; bases unmatched to any gene: 7. Germline V gene sequence: CDR1 MGHRA, CDR2 YSYEKL. CDR3 nucleotide sequence: TGCGCCAGCAGCGTACGGGACAGCGATAACTATGGCTACACCTTC. It encodes CASSVRDSDNYGYTF.